This T cell receptor beta chain was identified during a study of cytomegalovirus exposure and HLA in healthy donors. Study outcomes and limitations: Cytomegalovirus-associated status was assigned to about 180 TCR beta chains. It was found in a later analysis that first-cohort TCR clusters tended to co-occur in the 100 to 150 validation repertoires.

Measured with immunoSEQ multiplex PCR; TCRdb has only the in-frame clones, and not every one. The data show 150,000 to 200,000 clones, more than 80% seen once. Germline V gives CDR1 SGHRS, CDR2 YFSETQ. V was cut by 0 bases and J by 12 bases, with 10 bases left in between. This CDR3 is 12 amino acids long. With regard to this clone: As yet, its antigen is unknown.

The chain combines TRBV5-1 with TRBJ2-1; no clear D. The specimen sequenced was PBMCs. This TCR was sampled from a young man in good health and CMV-seropositive. In nucleotides, the CDR3 is TGCGCCAGCAGCTTGGCCTCGGAGCCGCAGTTCTTC. Protein product: CASSLASEPQFF.